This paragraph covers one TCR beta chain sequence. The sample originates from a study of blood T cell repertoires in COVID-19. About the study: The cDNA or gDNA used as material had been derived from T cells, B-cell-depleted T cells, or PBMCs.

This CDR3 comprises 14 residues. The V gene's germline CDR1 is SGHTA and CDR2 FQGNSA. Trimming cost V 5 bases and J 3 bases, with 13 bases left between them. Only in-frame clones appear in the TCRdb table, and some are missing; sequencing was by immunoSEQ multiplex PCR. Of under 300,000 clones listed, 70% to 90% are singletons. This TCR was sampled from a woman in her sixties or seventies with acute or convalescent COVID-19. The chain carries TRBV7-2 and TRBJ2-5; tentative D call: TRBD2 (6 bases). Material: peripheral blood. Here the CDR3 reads CASSPIRGKETQYF. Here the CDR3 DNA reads TGTGCCAGCAGCCCTATTCGGGGGAAAGAGACCCAGTACTTC.